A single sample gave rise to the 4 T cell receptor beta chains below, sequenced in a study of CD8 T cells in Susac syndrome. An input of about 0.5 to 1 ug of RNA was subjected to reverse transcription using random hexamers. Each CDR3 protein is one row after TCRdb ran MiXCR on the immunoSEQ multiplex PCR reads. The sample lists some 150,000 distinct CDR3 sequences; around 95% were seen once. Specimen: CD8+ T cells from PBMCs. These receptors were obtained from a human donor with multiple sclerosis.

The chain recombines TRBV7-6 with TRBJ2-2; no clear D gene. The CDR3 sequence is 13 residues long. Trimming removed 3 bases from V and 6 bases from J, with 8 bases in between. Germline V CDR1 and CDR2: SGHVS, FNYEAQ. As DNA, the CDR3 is TGTGCCAGCAGCTTTGATCTAGCCGGGGAGCTGTTTTTT. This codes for CASSFDLAGELFF. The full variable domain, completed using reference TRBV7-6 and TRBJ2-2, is GAGVSQSPRYKVTKRGQDVALRCDPISGHVSLYWYRQALGQGPEFLTYFNYEAQQDKSGLPNDRFSAERPEGSISTLTIQRTEQRDSAMYRCASSFDLAGELFFGEGSRLTVL.

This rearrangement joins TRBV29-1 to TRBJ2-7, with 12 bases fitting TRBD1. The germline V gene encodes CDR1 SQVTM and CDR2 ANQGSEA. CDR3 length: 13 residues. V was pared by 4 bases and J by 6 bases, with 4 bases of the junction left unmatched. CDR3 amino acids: CSVGDRGLREQYF. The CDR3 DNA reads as TGCAGCGTTGGGGACAGGGGGCTTCGCGAGCAGTACTTC.

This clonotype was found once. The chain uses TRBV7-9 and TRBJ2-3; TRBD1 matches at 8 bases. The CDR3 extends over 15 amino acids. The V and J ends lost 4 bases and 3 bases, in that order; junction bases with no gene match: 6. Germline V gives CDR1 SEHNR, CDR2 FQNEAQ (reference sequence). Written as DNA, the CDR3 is TGTGCCAGCAGCTCCTTGAACAGGGGGACAGATACGCAGTATTTT. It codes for CASSSLNRGTDTQYF.

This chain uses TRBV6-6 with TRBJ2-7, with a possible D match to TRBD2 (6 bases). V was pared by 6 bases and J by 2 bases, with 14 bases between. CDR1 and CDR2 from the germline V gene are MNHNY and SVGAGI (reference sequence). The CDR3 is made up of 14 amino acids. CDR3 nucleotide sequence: TGTGCCAGCAGCTGGCGGGACGGTCCCTACGAGCAGTACGTC. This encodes CASSWRDGPYEQYV.